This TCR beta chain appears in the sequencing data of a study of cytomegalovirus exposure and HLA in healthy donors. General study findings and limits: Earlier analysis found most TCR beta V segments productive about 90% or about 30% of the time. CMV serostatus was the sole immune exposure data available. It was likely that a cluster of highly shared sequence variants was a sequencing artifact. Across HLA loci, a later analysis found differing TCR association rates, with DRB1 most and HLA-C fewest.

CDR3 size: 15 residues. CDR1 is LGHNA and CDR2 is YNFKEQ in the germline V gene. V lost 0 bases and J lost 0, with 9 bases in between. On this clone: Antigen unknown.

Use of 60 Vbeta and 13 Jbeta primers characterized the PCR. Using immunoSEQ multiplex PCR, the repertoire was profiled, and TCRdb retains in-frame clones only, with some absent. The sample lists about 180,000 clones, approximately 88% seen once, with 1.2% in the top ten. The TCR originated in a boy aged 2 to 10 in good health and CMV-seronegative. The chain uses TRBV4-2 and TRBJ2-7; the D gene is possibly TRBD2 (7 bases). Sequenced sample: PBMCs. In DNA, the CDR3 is TGTGCCAGCAGCCAAGATAGGGGGGGCTCCTACGAGCAGTACTTC. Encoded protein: CASSQDRGGSYEQYF.